The 10 T cell receptor beta chains reported below all come from one sample, sequenced in a study of response to subunit inactivated influenza vaccine. Using its own MiXCR run on the RT-PCR reads, TCRdb lists one record per CDR3 protein. The sample lists approximately 520,000 distinct CDR3 sequences; roughly 27% were seen once. The sequenced sample was CD4+ T cells sorted from PBMCs, obtained more than 4 days after vaccination. The receptors stem from a man between 50 and 59 years old who received an inactivated influenza vaccine.

The chain employs TRBV20-1 and TRBJ2-1; TRBD2 matches at 8 bases. The CDR3 has 15 residues. CDR1 is DFQATT and CDR2 is SNEGSKA in the germline V gene (reference sequence). The V and J ends lost 6 bases and 4 bases, in that order; junction bases with no gene match: 11. DNA for the CDR3: TGCAGTGCGAGCCGGGGGGGTAGCGGATACAATGAGCAGTTCTTC. Translated: CSASRGGSGYNEQFF.

The rearrangement links TRBV5-1 to TRBJ2-7, with D uncertain. In germline, CDR1 is SGHRS, CDR2 YFSETQ. Trimming left V 5 bases short and J 3 bases short, with 18 bases between. The CDR3 runs 15 residues. CDR3 region: CASRIVDDARYEQYF. The CDR3 region has the DNA TGCGCCAGCAGGATCGTAGACGACGCACGCTACGAGCAGTACTTC.

The chain links TRBV18 to TRBJ2-6; 11 bases map to TRBD1. V gave up 4 bases and J gave up 3 bases; unmatched junction bases: 8. The germline V gene has CDR1 KGHSH and CDR2 LQKENI. This CDR3 is built from 18 residues. The CDR3 DNA is TGTGCCAGCTCACGGCAGGACAGGGGGCGCTTTGGGGCCAACGTCCTGACTTTC. This gives the protein CASSRQDRGRFGANVLTF. Using reference TRBV18 and TRBJ2-6 for the parts outside the CDR3, the full variable domain is NAGVMQNPRHLVRRRGQEARLRCSPMKGHSHVYWYRQLPEEGLKFMVYLQKENIIDESGMPKERFSAEFPKEGPSILRIQQVVRGDSAAYFCASSRQDRGRFGANVLTFGAGSRLTVL.

The V call is TRBV5-5, the J call TRBJ2-5; TRBD2 is a possible D gene (6 bases). The CDR3 is 14 amino acids. Germline values: CDR1 SGHKS, CDR2 YYEKEE (reference sequence). Trimming removed 4 bases from V and 1 base from J, with 11 bases in between. CDR3 DNA: TGTGCCAGCAGCCGCCGGGGGAGCCAAGAGACCCAGTACTTC. It is translated as CASSRRGSQETQYF. Full variable domain (missing parts from reference TRBV5-5 and TRBJ2-5): DAGVTQSPTHLIKTRGQQVTLRCSPISGHKSVSWYQQVLGQGPQFIFQYYEKEERGRGNFPDRFSARQFPNYSSELNVNALLLGDSALYLCASSRRGSQETQYFGPGTRLLVL.

This clonotype was counted only a few times. V usage is TRBV4-2 and J usage is TRBJ1-2; D unclear. Germline values: CDR1 LGHNA, CDR2 YNFKEQ. This CDR3 is built from 15 residues. V shed 0 bases and J shed 4 bases, with 12 bases lying between them. The CDR3 loop reads CASSQELGGSYGYTF. The CDR3 region has the DNA TGTGCCAGCAGCCAAGAGTTAGGCGGAAGCTATGGCTACACCTTC.

This clonotype was recorded once. The CDR3 sequence is CATSDSSSGGPQETQYF. CDR3 DNA sequence: TGTGCCACCAGTGACTCCTCTAGCGGGGGGCCACAAGAGACCCAGTACTTC. This sequence joins TRBV24-1 and TRBJ2-5, with 11 nucleotides matching TRBD2. The CDR3 consists of 17 residues. Germline V gene data show CDR1 as KGHDR and CDR2 as SFDVKD. Trimming cost V 4 bases and J 2 bases; bases outside gene matches: 8.

V usage is TRBV4-3 and J usage is TRBJ2-7; perhaps TRBD2 as D (6 bases). V was pared by 1 base and J by 2 bases, with 12 bases between. The CDR3 is 15 amino acids. The V gene's germline CDR1 is LGHNA and CDR2 YSLEER. The CDR3 protein is CASSQGFSGTYEQYF. The CDR3 DNA reads as TGCGCCAGCAGCCAAGGGTTTAGCGGAACCTACGAGCAGTACTTC.

This clonotype has a handful of counts. The chain has TRBV20-1 and TRBJ2-3; 9 positions agree with TRBD2. CDR1 and CDR2 from the germline V gene are DFQATT and SNEGSKA (reference sequence). The CDR3 covers 13 residues. V trimming: 6 bases; J trimming: 8 bases; junction bases outside the gene matches: 9. The CDR3 sequence is CSASAGGWSTQYF. The CDR3, as DNA: TGCAGTGCGTCAGCGGGGGGATGGAGTACGCAGTATTTT.

CDR3 DNA: TGTGCCTGGAGCCCGGCCGGGGGAGATACGCAGTATTTT. Its translation is CAWSPAGGDTQYF. V usage is TRBV30 and J usage is TRBJ2-3; D possibly corresponds to TRBD2 (6 bases). This CDR3 contains 13 residues. Looked up from germline, CDR1 is GTSNPN and CDR2 is SVGIG (reference sequence). Trimming shortened V by 3 bases and J by 5 bases, and 12 bases separated the two germline ends. The full variable domain, its missing parts supplied by reference TRBV30 and TRBJ2-3, is SQTIHQWPATLVQPVGSPLSLECTVEGTSNPNLYWYRQAAGRGLQLLFYSVGIGQISSEVPQNLSASRPQDRQFILSSKKLLLSDSGFYLCAWSPAGGDTQYFGPGTRLTVL.

The genes are TRBV7-2 and TRBJ2-5; D possibly corresponds to TRBD1 (5 bases). Germline V gives CDR1 SGHTA, CDR2 FQGNSA. The CDR3 consists of 14 residues. V gave up 5 bases and J gave up 6 bases, with 16 bases separating them. The CDR3 DNA reads as TGTGCCAGCAGCCAAAGACAGTCCCTCCAGACCCAGTACTTC. It encodes CASSQRQSLQTQYF. Filled out from reference TRBV7-2 and TRBJ2-5, the complete variable domain reads GAGVSQSPSNKVTEKGKDVELRCDPISGHTALYWYRQSLGQGLEFLIYFQGNSAPDKSGLPSDRFSAERTGGSVSTLTIQRTQQEDSAVYLCASSQRQSLQTQYFGPGTRLLVL.